The rows below give T cell receptor beta chains drawn from one sample of a study of blood T cell repertoires in COVID-19. Using immunoSEQ multiplex PCR, the repertoire was profiled, and TCRdb retains in-frame clones only, with some absent. Among about 260,000 clones listed, roughly 86% were seen once. Sequencing input: peripheral blood. These receptors were collected from a man aged 35 to 55 who had recovered from COVID-19. The CDR3 runs from the conserved cysteine through the conserved F or W. The D gene is left open where the match is weak. Only part of the rows carry a size: once, few, many, or a class if the clone is expanded.

j_gene: TRBJ1-1; v_gene: TRBV4-3; abundance: -; len: 18; d_gene: TRBD1; CDR3nt: TGCGCCAGCAGCCAAGAAGGACAGGGGCTCATGGGGAACACTGAAGCTTTCTTT; CDR3aa: CASSQEGQGLMGNTEAFF
j_gene: TRBJ2-5; v_gene: TRBV20-1; abundance: -; len: 15; d_gene: TRBD2; CDR3nt: TGCAGTGCTAGTTCCGGGGGGGCCGGAGGAGAGACCCAGTACTTC; CDR3aa: CSASSGGAGGETQYF
j_gene: TRBJ1-5; v_gene: TRBV6-5; abundance: -; len: 12; d_gene: -; CDR3nt: TGTGCCAGCAGTTACCCGGTACAGCCCCAGCATTTT; CDR3aa: CASSYPVQPQHF
j_gene: TRBJ1-5; v_gene: TRBV5-8; abundance: -; len: 16; d_gene: TRBD1; CDR3nt: TGTGCCAGCAGGGGACGACAGGGGTGGAGCAATCAGCCCCAGCATTTT; CDR3aa: CASRGRQGWSNQPQHF
j_gene: TRBJ1-5; v_gene: TRBV6-5; abundance: -; len: 14; d_gene: -; CDR3nt: TGTGCCAGCAGTTACAGCGGGATCAATCAGCCCCAGCATTTT; CDR3aa: CASSYSGINQPQHF
j_gene: TRBJ2-5; v_gene: TRBV9; abundance: once; len: 14; d_gene: -; CDR3nt: TGTGCCAGCAGCGTAGGAGGATTTAGAGAGACCCAGTACTTC; CDR3aa: CASSVGGFRETQYF
j_gene: TRBJ2-7; v_gene: TRBV5-5; abundance: -; len: 15; d_gene: TRBD2; CDR3nt: TGTGCCAGCAGCTTGTTCTTTAGCGGGAACTACGAGCAGTACTTC; CDR3aa: CASSLFFSGNYEQYF
j_gene: TRBJ2-7; v_gene: TRBV7-9; abundance: -; len: 12; d_gene: -; CDR3nt: TGTGCCAGCAGCCCCAGGGGTTACGAGCAGTACTTC; CDR3aa: CASSPRGYEQYF
j_gene: TRBJ1-1; v_gene: TRBV14; abundance: -; len: 14; d_gene: TRBD1; CDR3nt: TGTGCCAGCAGCCGGGACAGCCTGAACACTGAAGCTTTCTTT; CDR3aa: CASSRDSLNTEAFF
j_gene: TRBJ2-3; v_gene: TRBV10-1; abundance: -; len: 13; d_gene: TRBD1; CDR3nt: TGCGCCAGCAACGGACAGGGTGAAGATACGCAGTATTTT; CDR3aa: CASNGQGEDTQYF
j_gene: TRBJ2-3; v_gene: TRBV10-3; abundance: -; len: 11; d_gene: -; CDR3nt: TGTGCCATTTCCAACACAGATACGCAGTATTTT; CDR3aa: CAISNTDTQYF
j_gene: TRBJ2-1; v_gene: TRBV27; abundance: once; len: 16; d_gene: TRBD1; CDR3nt: TGTGCCAGCAGAAACCAAGGGACACAGGGGGGAAATGAGCAGTTCTTC; CDR3aa: CASRNQGTQGGNEQFF
j_gene: TRBJ1-1; v_gene: TRBV5-1; abundance: -; len: 19; d_gene: TRBD1; CDR3nt: TGCGCCAGCAGCTTGGGGTGGGGCAGGGGGCTTACGTTGAACACTGAAGCTTTCTTT; CDR3aa: CASSLGWGRGLTLNTEAFF
j_gene: TRBJ2-7; v_gene: TRBV3-1/TRBV3-2; abundance: -; len: 12; d_gene: -; CDR3nt: TGTGCCAGCAGCCTGTCATGCTACGAGCAGTACTTC; CDR3aa: CASSLSCYEQYF
j_gene: TRBJ2-4; v_gene: TRBV4-1; abundance: -; len: 14; d_gene: -; CDR3nt: TGCGCCAGCAGCCAACCGGGGTCCAAAAACATTCAGTACTTC; CDR3aa: CASSQPGSKNIQYF
j_gene: TRBJ1-3; v_gene: TRBV10-1; abundance: -; len: 15; d_gene: TRBD1; CDR3nt: TGCGCCAGCAGCCCCGGGACAGGGGATGGAAACACCATATATTTT; CDR3aa: CASSPGTGDGNTIYF
j_gene: TRBJ1-2; v_gene: TRBV7-2; abundance: -; len: 14; d_gene: -; CDR3nt: TGTGCCAGCAGCTCCGAGGACGGGGGTGGTGGCTACACCTTC; CDR3aa: CASSSEDGGGGYTF
j_gene: TRBJ2-1; v_gene: TRBV15; abundance: -; len: 13; d_gene: -; CDR3nt: TGTGCCACCAGCAGAGATCGTAGAAGCGAGCAGTTCTTC; CDR3aa: CATSRDRRSEQFF
j_gene: TRBJ2-3; v_gene: TRBV4-2; abundance: -; len: 16; d_gene: TRBD2; CDR3nt: TGTGCCAGCAGCCAGGTCGCTAGCGGGAGAACAGATACGCAGTATTTT; CDR3aa: CASSQVASGRTDTQYF
j_gene: TRBJ2-7; v_gene: TRBV27; abundance: once; len: 16; d_gene: -; CDR3nt: TGTGCCAGCAGCCTCACTTTGGGGGCATCCACCTACGAGCAGTACTTC; CDR3aa: CASSLTLGASTYEQYF
j_gene: TRBJ2-5; v_gene: TRBV6-5; abundance: -; len: 14; d_gene: -; CDR3nt: TGTGCCAGCAGCCCCCCAGGGTCCCAAGAGACCCAGTACTTC; CDR3aa: CASSPPGSQETQYF
j_gene: TRBJ2-5; v_gene: TRBV9; abundance: -; len: 18; d_gene: TRBD2; CDR3nt: TGTGCCAGCAGCGTAGCACAGGGGGGGACTAGCGGACAAGAGACCCAGTACTTC; CDR3aa: CASSVAQGGTSGQETQYF
j_gene: TRBJ2-5; v_gene: TRBV27; abundance: once; len: 15; d_gene: -; CDR3nt: TGTGCCAGCAGTCCCGTCGACAGTCTCCAAGAGACCCAGTACTTC; CDR3aa: CASSPVDSLQETQYF
j_gene: TRBJ2-3; v_gene: TRBV28; abundance: once; len: 16; d_gene: TRBD1; CDR3nt: TGTGCCAGCAGTTCCCCCGGACAGGGGGCATCAGATACGCAGTATTTT; CDR3aa: CASSSPGQGASDTQYF
j_gene: TRBJ2-1; v_gene: TRBV2; abundance: -; len: 15; d_gene: -; CDR3nt: TGTGCCAGCAGGAGTGAGCAAAGCTCCTACAATGAGCAGTTCTTC; CDR3aa: CASRSEQSSYNEQFF
j_gene: TRBJ2-1; v_gene: TRBV19; abundance: -; len: 17; d_gene: -; CDR3nt: TGTGCCAGTAGTATAAGGAAGGTCGGGGTCTCCTACAATGAGCAGTTCTTC; CDR3aa: CASSIRKVGVSYNEQFF
j_gene: TRBJ1-1; v_gene: TRBV15; abundance: -; len: 14; d_gene: -; CDR3nt: TGTGCCACCAGCAGAGATACAGGTCTAGCTGAAGCTTTCTTT; CDR3aa: CATSRDTGLAEAFF
j_gene: TRBJ2-1; v_gene: TRBV6-5; abundance: -; len: 14; d_gene: -; CDR3nt: TGTGCCAGCAGTAAGGGGGGGGGATACAATGAGCAGTTCTTC; CDR3aa: CASSKGGGYNEQFF
j_gene: TRBJ2-3; v_gene: TRBV7-2; abundance: -; len: 19; d_gene: -; CDR3nt: TGTGCCAGCAGCTTAGCTGGGTTTGGCGGGATTACTAGCACAGATACGCAGTATTTT; CDR3aa: CASSLAGFGGITSTDTQYF